Below, 29 T cell receptor beta chains from the same sample are listed, as sequenced in a study of T cell clonotyping in hematopoietic cell transplantation. Clones were sequenced by immunoSEQ multiplex PCR, and TCRdb holds only the in-frame ones, with some missing. This sample has some 10,000 clones, with 35% to 50% found just once. The source material was PBMCs, sampled 30 days after allogeneic stem cell transplant. The receptors were sampled from a male patient between 45 and 59 years old who had an allogeneic stem cell transplant from an unrelated donor, so the T cells may come from the graft donor. Some clones in this sample may be carry-over from other donors' samples.

Remarks on this clone: The same CDR3 also results from other DNA sequences found in this sample. The CDR3 bases are TGTGCCTGGAGTGCTCGGCTGGGGGTGCGTCAGCCCCAGCATTTT. It codes for CAWSARLGVRQPQHF. The genes are TRBV30 and TRBJ1-5; a possible D gene is TRBD1 (5 bases). The ends were cut back, 1 base at V and 6 bases at J, with 16 bases in the middle. Germline CDR1 and CDR2: GTSNPN and SVGIG (reference sequence). The CDR3 runs 15 residues.

The chain has TRBV4-3 and TRBJ1-2; tentatively, D is TRBD1 (5 bases). Germline values: CDR1 LGHNA, CDR2 YSLEER. Trimming removed 0 bases at V and 4 bases at J, with 15 bases between. The CDR3 length is 16 residues. CDR3 in amino acids: CASSQEKGVPSYGYTF. The CDR3, as DNA: TGCGCCAGCAGCCAAGAAAAAGGGGTCCCCAGCTATGGCTACACCTTC.

The CDR3 sequence is CASSYPTGADEKLFF. The CDR3 nucleotides are TGTGCCAGCAGTTACCCTACGGGGGCGGATGAAAAACTGTTTTTT. The chain recombines TRBV6-6 with TRBJ1-4; weak D call: TRBD1 (6 bases). The CDR3 runs to 15 residues. V lost 2 bases and J 6 bases, leaving 13 bases between the germline ends. Germline CDR1 MNHNY, CDR2 SVGAGI (reference sequence).

The rearrangement links TRBV27 to TRBJ2-7; 7 bases are shared with TRBD2. Trimming took 8 bases from V and 6 from J; bases not matched to a gene: 7. The CDR3 has 12 amino acids. Germline V lookup: CDR1 MNHEY, CDR2 SMNVEV (reference sequence). The CDR3 nucleotides read TGTGCCAGCCCCGACTGGGGGGGCGAGCAGTACTTC. Amino acids: CASPDWGGEQYF.

The V and J genes are TRBV7-8 and TRBJ2-3; D gene ambiguous. The germline V gene has CDR1 SGHVS and CDR2 FQNEAQ. The CDR3 contains 13 residues. V was cut by 5 bases and J by 10 bases, with 16 bases left in between. CDR3 sequence reads: CASSQEISEAQYF. CDR3 sequence (DNA): TGTGCCAGCAGCCAAGAGATCTCTGAGGCGCAGTATTTT. Together with reference TRBV7-8 and TRBJ2-3, the CDR3 gives the full variable domain: GAGVSQSPRYKVAKRGQDVALRCDPISGHVSLFWYQQALGQGPEFLTYFQNEAQLDKSGLPSDRFFAERPEGSVSTLKIQRTQQEDSAVYLCASSQEISEAQYFGPGTRLTVL.

V and J are TRBV2 and TRBJ1-1; unclear D gene. The CDR3 runs 11 residues. CDR1 SNHLY and CDR2 FYNNEI come from the germline V gene. V lost 7 bases, J lost 4 bases, and 7 bases lay in between. The CDR3 DNA follows: TGTGCCAGCAACTACGCCACTGAAGCTTTCTTT. Its translation: CASNYATEAFF. The full variable domain, rest sourced from reference TRBV2 and TRBJ1-1, is EPEVTQTPSHQVTQMGQEVILRCVPISNHLYFYWYRQILGQKVEFLVSFYNNEISEKSEIFDDQFSVERPDGSNFTLKIRSTKLEDSAMYFCASNYATEAFFGQGTRLTVV.

This clone was seen only a few times. The J gene is TRBJ2-5, the V gene TRBV4-1; D is uncertain. In germline, CDR1 is MGHRA, CDR2 YSYEKL. The CDR3 consists of 14 residues. Trimming stripped 4 bases from V and 2 bases from J, with 11 bases between. CDR3 protein: CASSPQLSQETQYF. CDR3 nucleotides: TGCGCCAGCAGCCCCCAGCTTTCTCAAGAGACCCAGTACTTC.

This chain uses TRBV4-1 with TRBJ2-1; 7 nucleotides agree with TRBD2. The CDR3 is made up of 12 amino acids. The V and J ends lost 4 bases and 16 bases, in that order; junction bases with no gene match: 10. From germline, CDR1 is MGHRA and CDR2 YSYEKL. CDR3 in DNA: TGCGCCAGCAGCCGAACAGCGGGGAAGAGTTTCTTC. Protein: CASSRTAGKSFF.

The chain recombines TRBV30 with TRBJ1-2, with 7 nucleotides matching TRBD1. The junction had 10 bases not matched to a gene; V was cut back by 3 bases and J by 9 bases. Germline CDR1 reads GTSNPN; CDR2 reads SVGIG (reference sequence). The CDR3 length is 13 residues. The DNA for the CDR3 is TGTGCCTGGAGATCTCGTGGGACAGAAAGCTACACCTTC. Encoded protein: CAWRSRGTESYTF. Looking up the rest from reference TRBV30 and TRBJ1-2 gives the full variable domain: SQTIHQWPATLVQPVGSPLSLECTVEGTSNPNLYWYRQAAGRGLQLLFYSVGIGQISSEVPQNLSASRPQDRQFILSSKKLLLSDSGFYLCAWRSRGTESYTFGSGTRLTVV.

The chain links TRBV20-1 to TRBJ2-7; D gene uncertain. This CDR3 comprises 11 residues. The germline CDR1 and CDR2 sequences are DFQATT and SNEGSKA (reference sequence). V was trimmed by 0 bases and J by 5 bases, leaving 5 bases between them. The DNA of the CDR3 is TGCAGTGCTAGAGAAGAGGACGAGCAGTACTTC. This gives the protein CSAREEDEQYF.

This chain links TRBV28 with TRBJ2-7; 11 bases line up with TRBD2. The germline gives CDR1 MDHEN, CDR2 SYDVKM. The junction had 7 bases not matched to a gene; V was cut back by 6 bases and J by 3 bases. CDR3 length: 15 amino acids. CDR3 region: CASSLATSGIYEQYF. For the CDR3, the DNA is TGTGCCAGCAGCTTGGCGACTAGCGGGATCTACGAGCAGTACTTC.

The chain joins TRBV7-6 to TRBJ2-7; possible D gene TRBD1, 6 bases. CDR1 SGHVS and CDR2 FNYEAQ come from the germline V gene. The CDR3 consists of 14 residues. V was pared by 1 base and J by 4 bases, with 11 bases between. DNA of the CDR3: TGTGCCAGCAGCTTAGAGGCGCAGGGGTACGAGCAGTACTTC. This encodes CASSLEAQGYEQYF.

This clone was seen once. This chain connects TRBV6-6 to TRBJ1-2; TRBD1 aligns across 7 bases. Germline lookup yields CDR1 MNHNY and CDR2 SVGAGI (reference sequence). The CDR3 is 10 amino acids. V shed 10 bases, J shed 8 bases, and the junction held 4 bases outside the gene matches. The CDR3 DNA is TGTGCCACAGGGGGTTTGGGCTACACCTTC. It specifies CATGGLGYTF.

This clone was observed a handful of times. V usage is TRBV6-5 and J usage is TRBJ2-7; tentatively, D is TRBD2 (5 bases). In germline, CDR1 is MNHEY, CDR2 SVGAGI. Trimming removed 0 bases from V and 4 bases from J, with 10 bases in between. The CDR3 contains 14 residues. The CDR3 nucleotides are TGTGCCAGCAGTTACTCCGGGATGGGATACGAGCAGTACTTC. This sequence encodes CASSYSGMGYEQYF.

This rearrangement joins TRBV2 to TRBJ1-5; TRBD1 might be the D (5 bases). Trimming removed 6 bases from V and 5 bases from J, with 23 bases in between. Germline lookup yields CDR1 SNHLY and CDR2 FYNNEI. This CDR3 is built from 17 residues. The CDR3 region has the DNA TGTGCCAGCAGGCCCGACGATGGGACTTGGGCGGATCAGCCCCAGCATTTT. Translated, it gives CASRPDDGTWADQPQHF. Full variable domain (remainder filled in from reference TRBV2 and TRBJ1-5): EPEVTQTPSHQVTQMGQEVILRCVPISNHLYFYWYRQILGQKVEFLVSFYNNEISEKSEIFDDQFSVERPDGSNFTLKIRSTKLEDSAMYFCASRPDDGTWADQPQHFGDGTRLSIL.

The chain recombines TRBV19 with TRBJ2-5; 8 bases are a match to TRBD1. Trimming took 3 bases from V and 5 from J; bases not matched to a gene: 8. Germline values: CDR1 LNHDA, CDR2 SQIVND (reference sequence). This CDR3 spans 15 amino acids. The CDR3 coding sequence is TGTGCCAGTAGTATTCATCAGGGGGCGAAGGAGACCCAGTACTTC. Protein product: CASSIHQGAKETQYF.

The sample holds one count of this clone. The chain has TRBV6-5 and TRBJ2-7; no clear D. CDR3 length equals 15 residues. In germline, CDR1 is MNHEY, CDR2 SVGAGI. V shed 2 bases and J shed 5 bases, with 16 bases lying between them. This chain's CDR3 is CASSYVPHAVHEQYF. The CDR3 DNA reads TGTGCCAGCAGTTACGTACCCCATGCCGTCCACGAGCAGTACTTC.

The chain links TRBV30 to TRBJ2-5; D unclear. This CDR3 spans 13 amino acids. Trimming pared 0 bases from V and 4 bases from J, leaving 9 bases between. CDR1 and CDR2 (germline): GTSNPN, SVGIG (reference sequence). CDR3 protein: CAWSVRVRETQYF. The CDR3 DNA is TGTGCCTGGAGTGTACGAGTTCGAGAGACCCAGTACTTC.

Only a few counts were recorded for this clone. The V and J genes are TRBV28 and TRBJ1-4, with D unresolved. The germline V gene encodes CDR1 MDHEN and CDR2 SYDVKM. V shed 2 bases and J shed 8 bases, with 12 bases lying between them. CDR3 size: 14 residues. Written as DNA, the CDR3 is TGTGCCAGCAGTTTAGTAGGGTTGAGGGAAAAACTGTTTTTT. This sequence encodes CASSLVGLREKLFF.

The chain combines TRBV11-3 with TRBJ2-1; 10 nucleotides agree with TRBD1. The CDR3 has 16 amino acids. The germline V gene encodes CDR1 SGHNT and CDR2 YENEEA. With V trimmed by 4 bases and J by 0 bases, 3 bases remained unmatched. As DNA, the CDR3 is TGTGCCAGCAGCTCCAGGGACAGGGGCTCCTACAATGAGCAGTTCTTC. Its protein product is CASSSRDRGSYNEQFF.

The chain combines TRBV30 with TRBJ1-2; 8 bases line up with TRBD1. Germline CDR1 GTSNPN, CDR2 SVGIG (reference sequence). This CDR3 has 13 residues. J lost 4 bases, V lost 8 bases, and 9 bases had no gene match. The CDR3 DNA reads as TGTGCCCTACAGGGGGAACTTATCTATGGCTACACCTTC. Its translation is CALQGELIYGYTF.

The table lists this clone with a count of one. This sequence joins TRBV6-5 and TRBJ2-1; D not certain. The CDR3 spans 15 residues. Trimming cost V 4 bases and J 0 bases, with 10 bases left between them. The germline gives CDR1 MNHEY, CDR2 SVGAGI. DNA of the CDR3: TGTGCCAGCAGTTGTAGAGGTCGCTCCTACAATGAGCAGTTCTTC. It translates to CASSCRGRSYNEQFF.

The chain employs TRBV20-1 and TRBJ2-7, with unresolved D. The CDR3 is made up of 10 amino acids. The germline V gene encodes CDR1 DFQATT and CDR2 SNEGSKA (reference sequence). Trimming took off 5 bases at V and 3 bases at J, with 5 bases between the two ends. CDR3 sequence: CSAASYEQYF. CDR3 bases: TGCAGTGCTGCTAGCTACGAGCAGTACTTC.

V and J are TRBV4-3 and TRBJ2-7, with D perhaps TRBD1 (6 bases). Germline V gene sequence: CDR1 LGHNA, CDR2 YSLEER. The CDR3 loop spans 16 amino acids. V lost 0 bases and J lost 6, with 18 bases in between. In DNA form, the CDR3 reads TGCGCCAGCAGCCAAGATCTTGGGCAGGGGTCCCTCGAGCAGTACTTC. Residues: CASSQDLGQGSLEQYF.

The chain uses TRBV25-1 and TRBJ2-7, with D perhaps given as TRBD1 or TRBD2 (5 bases each). Per germline, CDR1 MGHDK and CDR2 SYGVNS. V was cut by 3 bases and J by 7 bases, with 13 bases left in between. This CDR3 contains 13 residues. CDR3 coding DNA: TGTGCCAGCAGTGAGGGGACCGAGAGAGAGCAGTACTTC. This codes for CASSEGTEREQYF.

This sequence joins TRBV4-1 and TRBJ2-7; tentative D call: TRBD1 (7 bases). Germline V CDR1 and CDR2: MGHRA, YSYEKL. The CDR3 runs 18 residues. Deletions cut 4 bases from V and 2 bases from J, with 24 bases between. CDR3 in amino acids: CASSLYEEGGTVTYEQYF. The CDR3 DNA reads as TGCGCCAGCAGCCTATACGAGGAGGGCGGGACAGTAACCTACGAGCAGTACTTC.

Comment on this clone: Germline is not matched at one junction end, which may reflect a read error. The chain uses TRBV5-7 and TRBJ2-4; TRBD2 is a possible D gene (5 bases). TRBV5-7 is filed as an ORF, its function uncertain. CDR3 length equals 12 residues. The CDR3 region has the DNA TGTGCCAGCAGCAAGACGGGGTGGGTCAAGGACTTC. Its translation: CASSKTGWVKDF.

This clone turned up a few times. This sequence joins TRBV10-3 and TRBJ2-7; D gene ambiguous. Trimming left V 6 bases short and J 0 bases short, with 6 bases between. This CDR3 spans 12 amino acids. Germline assignment: CDR1 ENHRY and CDR2 SYGVKD. This CDR3 reads CAIRDGSYEQYF. The DNA of the CDR3 is TGTGCCATCAGGGACGGCTCCTACGAGCAGTACTTC.

This clone has a single count. The V and J genes are TRBV30 and TRBJ1-1; possibly TRBD1 for D (6 bases). CDR1 and CDR2 (germline): GTSNPN, SVGIG (reference sequence). The CDR3 sequence is 13 residues long. V was pared by 2 bases and J by 6 bases, with 13 bases between. In DNA form, the CDR3 reads TGTGCCTGGAGTCCGATGGGGGGGCCTGAAGCTTTCTTT. Protein product: CAWSPMGGPEAFF.